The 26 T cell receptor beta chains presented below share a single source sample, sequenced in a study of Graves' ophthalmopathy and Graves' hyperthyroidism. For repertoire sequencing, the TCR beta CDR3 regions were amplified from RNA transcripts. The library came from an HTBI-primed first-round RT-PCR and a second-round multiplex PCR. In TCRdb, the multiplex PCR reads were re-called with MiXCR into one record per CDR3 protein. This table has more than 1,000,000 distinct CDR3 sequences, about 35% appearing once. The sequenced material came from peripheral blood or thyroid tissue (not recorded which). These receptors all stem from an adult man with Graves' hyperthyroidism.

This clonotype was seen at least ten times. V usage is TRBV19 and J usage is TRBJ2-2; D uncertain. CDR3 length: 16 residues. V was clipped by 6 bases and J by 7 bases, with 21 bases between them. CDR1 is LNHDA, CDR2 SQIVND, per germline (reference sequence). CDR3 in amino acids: CASSIAAAVTGGELFF. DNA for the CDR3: TGTGCCAGTAGCATTGCGGCCGCGGTCACTGGCGGGGAGCTGTTTTTT.

In DNA, the CDR3 is TGTGCCAGCAGTGAAAGCGCATATCAGCCCCAGCATTTT. Its protein product is CASSESAYQPQHF. This rearrangement joins TRBV6-1 to TRBJ1-5; no clear D gene. Between the trimmed V and J ends, which lost 2 bases and 5 bases, there was a span of 7 bases. From germline, CDR1 is MNHNS and CDR2 SASEGT. The CDR3 has 13 residues.

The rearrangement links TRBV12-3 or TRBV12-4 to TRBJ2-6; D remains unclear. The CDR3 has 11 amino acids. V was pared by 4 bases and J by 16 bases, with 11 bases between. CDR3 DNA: TGTGCCAGCAGTTCGGTGAACGAGCTGACTTTC. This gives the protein CASSSVNELTF.

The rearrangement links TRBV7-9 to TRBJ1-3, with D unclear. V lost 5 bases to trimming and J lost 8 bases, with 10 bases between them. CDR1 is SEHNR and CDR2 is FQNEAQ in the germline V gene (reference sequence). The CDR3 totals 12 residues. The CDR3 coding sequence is TGTGCCAGCAGCCCCAGACCAGACACCATATATTTT. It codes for CASSPRPDTIYF.

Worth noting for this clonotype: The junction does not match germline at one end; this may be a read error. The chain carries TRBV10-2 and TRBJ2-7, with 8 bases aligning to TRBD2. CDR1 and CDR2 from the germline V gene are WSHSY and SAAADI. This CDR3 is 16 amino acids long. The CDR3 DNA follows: TGTGCCAGCAGCGTAGATAGCGGGACACGGTCCTACGAGCAGTACTTC. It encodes CASSVDSGTRSYEQYF.

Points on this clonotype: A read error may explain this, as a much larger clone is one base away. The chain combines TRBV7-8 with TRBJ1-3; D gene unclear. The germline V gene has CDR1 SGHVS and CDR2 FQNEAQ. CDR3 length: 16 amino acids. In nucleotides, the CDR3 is TGTGCCAGCAGCCCTGACCCGTTCACCTCTGGAAACACCGTATATTTT. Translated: CASSPDPFTSGNTVYF. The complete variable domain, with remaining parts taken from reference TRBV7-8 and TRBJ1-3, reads GAGVSQSPRYKVAKRGQDVALRCDPISGHVSLFWYQQALGQGPEFLTYFQNEAQLDKSGLPSDRFFAERPEGSVSTLKIQRTQQEDSAVYLCASSPDPFTSGNTVYFGEGSWLTVV.

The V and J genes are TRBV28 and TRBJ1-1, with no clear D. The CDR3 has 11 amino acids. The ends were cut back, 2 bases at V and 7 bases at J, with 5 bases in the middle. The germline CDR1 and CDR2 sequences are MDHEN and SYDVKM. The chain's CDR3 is CASSLNFEAFF. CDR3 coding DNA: TGTGCCAGCAGTTTAAATTTTGAAGCTTTCTTT.

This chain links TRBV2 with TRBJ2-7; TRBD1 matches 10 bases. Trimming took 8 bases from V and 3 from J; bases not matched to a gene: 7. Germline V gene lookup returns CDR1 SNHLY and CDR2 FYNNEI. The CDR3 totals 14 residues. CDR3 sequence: CASLGQGLLYEQYF. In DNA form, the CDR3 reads TGTGCCAGCCTGGGACAGGGGTTGCTCTACGAGCAGTACTTC.

For the CDR3, the DNA is TGTGCCAGCAAGGACCCGAACGAGCAGTACTTC. It encodes CASKDPNEQYF. The rearrangement links TRBV6-6 to TRBJ2-7; D call uncertain. Trimming removed 7 bases from V and 5 bases from J, with 9 bases in between. This CDR3 comprises 11 residues. Germline V gene lookup returns CDR1 MNHNY and CDR2 SVGAGI (reference sequence).

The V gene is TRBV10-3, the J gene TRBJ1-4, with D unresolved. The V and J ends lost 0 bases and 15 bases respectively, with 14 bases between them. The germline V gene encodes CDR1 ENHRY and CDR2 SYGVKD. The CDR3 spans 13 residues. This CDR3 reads CAISESVLKKLFF. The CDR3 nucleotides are TGTGCCATCAGTGAGTCAGTATTGAAAAAGTTGTTTTTT.

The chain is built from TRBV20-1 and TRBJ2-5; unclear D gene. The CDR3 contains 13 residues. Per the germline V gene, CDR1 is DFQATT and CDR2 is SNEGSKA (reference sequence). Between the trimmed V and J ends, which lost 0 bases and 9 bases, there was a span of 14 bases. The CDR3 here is CSAREFPLQPQYF. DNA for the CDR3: TGCAGTGCTAGAGAGTTTCCCCTTCAGCCCCAGTACTTC.

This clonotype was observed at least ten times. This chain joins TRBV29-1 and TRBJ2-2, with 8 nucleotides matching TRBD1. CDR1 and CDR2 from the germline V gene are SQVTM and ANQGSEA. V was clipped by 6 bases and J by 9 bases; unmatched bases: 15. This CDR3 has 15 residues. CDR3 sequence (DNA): TGCAGCGTGGCGATTACAACAGGGGGTTTCCGGGAGCTGTTTTTT. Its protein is CSVAITTGGFRELFF.

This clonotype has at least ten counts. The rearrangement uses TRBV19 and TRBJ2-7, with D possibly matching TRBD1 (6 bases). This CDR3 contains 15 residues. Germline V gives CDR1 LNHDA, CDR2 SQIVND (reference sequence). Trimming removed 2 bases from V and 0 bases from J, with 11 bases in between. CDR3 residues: CASSISGGTSYEQYF. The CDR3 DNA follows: TGTGCCAGTAGTATATCTGGGGGCACCTCCTACGAGCAGTACTTC.

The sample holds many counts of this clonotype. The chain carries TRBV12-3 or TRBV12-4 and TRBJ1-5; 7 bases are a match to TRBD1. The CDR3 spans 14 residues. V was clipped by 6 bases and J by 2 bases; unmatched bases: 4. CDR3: CASRWDSGNQPQHF. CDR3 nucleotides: TGTGCCAGCAGATGGGACAGTGGCAATCAGCCCCAGCATTTT.

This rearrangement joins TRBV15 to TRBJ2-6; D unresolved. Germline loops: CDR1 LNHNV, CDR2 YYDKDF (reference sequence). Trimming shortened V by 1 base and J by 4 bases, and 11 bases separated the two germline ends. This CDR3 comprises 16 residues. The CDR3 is CATSRGGQDGANVLTF. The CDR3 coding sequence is TGTGCCACCAGCAGAGGTGGTCAGGACGGGGCCAACGTCCTGACTTTC. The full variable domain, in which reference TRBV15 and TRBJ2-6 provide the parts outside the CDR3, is DAMVIQNPRYQVTQFGKPVTLSCSQTLNHNVMYWYQQKSSQAPKLLFHYYDKDFNNEADTPDNFQSRRPNTSFCFLDIRSPGLGDTAMYLCATSRGGQDGANVLTFGAGSRLTVL.

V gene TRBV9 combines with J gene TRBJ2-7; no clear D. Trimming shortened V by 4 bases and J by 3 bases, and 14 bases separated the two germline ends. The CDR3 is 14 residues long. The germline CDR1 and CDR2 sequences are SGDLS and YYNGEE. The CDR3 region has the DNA TGTGCCAGCAGCCCCGGCCATGGGATCTACGAGCAGTACTTC. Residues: CASSPGHGIYEQYF.

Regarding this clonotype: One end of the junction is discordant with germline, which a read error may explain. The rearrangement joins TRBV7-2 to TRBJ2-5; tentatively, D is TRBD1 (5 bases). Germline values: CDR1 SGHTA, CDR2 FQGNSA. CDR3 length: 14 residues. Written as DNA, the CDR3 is TGTGCCAGCAGTAACGTCGAAGGGGTAGAGACCCAGTGCTTC. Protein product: CASSNVEGVETQCF.

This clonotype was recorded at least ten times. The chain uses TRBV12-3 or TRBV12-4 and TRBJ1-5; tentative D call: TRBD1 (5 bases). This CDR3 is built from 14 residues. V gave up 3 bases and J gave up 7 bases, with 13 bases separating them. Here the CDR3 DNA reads TGTGCCAGCAGTTTGCAGGACACTGACCAGCCCCAGCATTTT. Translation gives CASSLQDTDQPQHF.

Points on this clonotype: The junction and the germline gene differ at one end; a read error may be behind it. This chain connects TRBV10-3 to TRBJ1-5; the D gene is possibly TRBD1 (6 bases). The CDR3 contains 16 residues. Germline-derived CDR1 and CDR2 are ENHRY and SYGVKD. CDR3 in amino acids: CTISDGRGSGNQPQHF. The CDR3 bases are TGTACCATCAGTGACGGCAGGGGATCTGGCAATCAGCCCCAGCATTTT.

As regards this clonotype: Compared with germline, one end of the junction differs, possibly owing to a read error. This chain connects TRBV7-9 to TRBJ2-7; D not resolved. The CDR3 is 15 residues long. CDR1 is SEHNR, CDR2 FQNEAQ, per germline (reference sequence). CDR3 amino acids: CASSQRTDLSYEQYF. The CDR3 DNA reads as TGCGCCAGCAGCCAGAGGACCGATCTCTCCTACGAGCAGTACTTC.

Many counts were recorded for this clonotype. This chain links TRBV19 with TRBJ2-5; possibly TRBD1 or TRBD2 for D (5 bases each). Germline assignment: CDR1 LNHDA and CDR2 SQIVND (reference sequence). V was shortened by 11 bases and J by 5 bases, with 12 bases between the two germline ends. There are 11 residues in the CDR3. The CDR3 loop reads CAGGRRETQYF. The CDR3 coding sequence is TGTGCCGGGGGTCGGCGGGAGACCCAGTACTTC.

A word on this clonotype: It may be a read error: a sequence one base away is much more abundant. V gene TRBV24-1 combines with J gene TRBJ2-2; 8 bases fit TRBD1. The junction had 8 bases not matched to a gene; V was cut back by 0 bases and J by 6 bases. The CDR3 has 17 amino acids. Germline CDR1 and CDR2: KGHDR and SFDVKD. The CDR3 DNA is TGTGCCACCAGTGATTTGCAGGGGGCGTACAGTCCCGGGGAGCTGTTTTTT. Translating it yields CATSDLQGAYSPGELFF.

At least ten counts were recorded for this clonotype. CDR3 DNA: TGCAGTGCCACCCCCCCCGGTCGCCAGTTTCAGCCCCAGCATTTT. It specifies CSATPPGRQFQPQHF. V gene TRBV20-1 combines with J gene TRBJ1-5, with D hard to call. V was clipped by 6 bases and J by 6 bases, with 21 bases between them. Germline loops: CDR1 DFQATT, CDR2 SNEGSKA (reference sequence). The CDR3 covers 15 residues.

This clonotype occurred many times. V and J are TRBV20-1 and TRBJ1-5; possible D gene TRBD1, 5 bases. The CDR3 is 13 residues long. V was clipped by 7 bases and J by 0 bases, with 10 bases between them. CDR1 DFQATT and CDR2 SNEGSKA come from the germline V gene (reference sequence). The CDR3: CSGRGLSNQPQHF. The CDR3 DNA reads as TGCAGTGGCCGGGGCCTTAGCAATCAGCCCCAGCATTTT.

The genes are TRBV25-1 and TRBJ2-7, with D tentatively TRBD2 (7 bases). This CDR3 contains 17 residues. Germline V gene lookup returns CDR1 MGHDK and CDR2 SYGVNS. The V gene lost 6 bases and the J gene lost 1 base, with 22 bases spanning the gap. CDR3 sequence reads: CASSPAGEQGGSYEQYF. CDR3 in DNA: TGTGCCAGCAGCCCGGCGGGGGAACAGGGAGGGTCCTACGAGCAGTACTTC.

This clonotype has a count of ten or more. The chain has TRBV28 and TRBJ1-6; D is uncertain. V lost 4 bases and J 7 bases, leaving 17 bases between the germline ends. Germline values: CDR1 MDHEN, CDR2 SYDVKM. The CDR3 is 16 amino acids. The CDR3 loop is CASSSRSGLQNSPLHF. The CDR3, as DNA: TGTGCCAGCAGTTCCCGGTCGGGCCTACAGAATTCACCCCTCCACTTT. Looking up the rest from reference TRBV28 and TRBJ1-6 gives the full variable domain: DVKVTQSSRYLVKRTGEKVFLECVQDMDHENMFWYRQDPGLGLRLIYFSYDVKMKEKGDIPEGYSVSREKKERFSLILESASTNQTSMYLCASSSRSGLQNSPLHFGNGTRLTVT.